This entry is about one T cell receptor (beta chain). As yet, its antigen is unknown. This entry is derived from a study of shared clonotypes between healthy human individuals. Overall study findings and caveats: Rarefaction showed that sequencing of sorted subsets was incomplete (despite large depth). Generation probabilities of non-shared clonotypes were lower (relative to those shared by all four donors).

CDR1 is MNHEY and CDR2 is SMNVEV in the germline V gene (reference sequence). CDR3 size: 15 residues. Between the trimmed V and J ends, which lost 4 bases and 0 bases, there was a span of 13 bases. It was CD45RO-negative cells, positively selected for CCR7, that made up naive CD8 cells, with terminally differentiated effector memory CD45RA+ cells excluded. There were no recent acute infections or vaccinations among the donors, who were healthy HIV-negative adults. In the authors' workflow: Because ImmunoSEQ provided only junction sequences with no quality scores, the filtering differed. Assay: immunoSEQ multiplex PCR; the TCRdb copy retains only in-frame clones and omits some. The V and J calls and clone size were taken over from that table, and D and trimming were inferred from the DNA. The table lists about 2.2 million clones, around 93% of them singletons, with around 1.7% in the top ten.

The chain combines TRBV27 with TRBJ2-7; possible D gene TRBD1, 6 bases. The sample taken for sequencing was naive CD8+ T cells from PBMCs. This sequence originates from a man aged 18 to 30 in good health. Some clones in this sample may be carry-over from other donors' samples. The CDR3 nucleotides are TGTGCCAGCAGTTCAGACAGGACCAGCTCCTACGAGCAGTACTTC. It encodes CASSSDRTSSYEQYF.